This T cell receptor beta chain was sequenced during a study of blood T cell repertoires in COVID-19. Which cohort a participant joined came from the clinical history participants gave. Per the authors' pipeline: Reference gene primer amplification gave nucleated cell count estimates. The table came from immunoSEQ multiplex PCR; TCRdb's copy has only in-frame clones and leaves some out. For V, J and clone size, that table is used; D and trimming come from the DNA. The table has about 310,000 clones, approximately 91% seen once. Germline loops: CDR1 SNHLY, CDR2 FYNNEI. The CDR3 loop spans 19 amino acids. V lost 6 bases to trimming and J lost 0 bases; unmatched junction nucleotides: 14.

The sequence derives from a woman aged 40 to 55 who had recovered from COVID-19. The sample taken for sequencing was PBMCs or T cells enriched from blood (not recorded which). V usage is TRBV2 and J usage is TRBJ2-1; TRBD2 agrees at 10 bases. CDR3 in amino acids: CASSVLRLAGTGSYNEQFF. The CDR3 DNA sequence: TGTGCCAGCAGCGTTCTAAGACTAGCGGGTACAGGCTCCTACAATGAGCAGTTCTTC.